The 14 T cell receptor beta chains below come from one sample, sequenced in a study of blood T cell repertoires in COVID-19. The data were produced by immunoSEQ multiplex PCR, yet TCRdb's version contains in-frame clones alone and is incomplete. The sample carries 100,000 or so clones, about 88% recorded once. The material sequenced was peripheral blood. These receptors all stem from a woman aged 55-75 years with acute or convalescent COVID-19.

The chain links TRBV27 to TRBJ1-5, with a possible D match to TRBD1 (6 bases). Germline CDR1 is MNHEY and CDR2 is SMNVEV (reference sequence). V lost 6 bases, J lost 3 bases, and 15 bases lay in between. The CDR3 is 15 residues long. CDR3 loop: CASRPGHGNNQPQHF. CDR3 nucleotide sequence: TGTGCCAGCAGACCGGGACACGGAAACAATCAGCCCCAGCATTTT.

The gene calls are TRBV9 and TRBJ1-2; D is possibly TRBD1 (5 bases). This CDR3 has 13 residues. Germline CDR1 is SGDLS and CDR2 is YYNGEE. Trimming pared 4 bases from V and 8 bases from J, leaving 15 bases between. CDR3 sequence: CASSPGLGGGYTF. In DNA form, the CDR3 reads TGTGCCAGCAGCCCCGGCCTGGGGGGGGGCTACACCTTC.

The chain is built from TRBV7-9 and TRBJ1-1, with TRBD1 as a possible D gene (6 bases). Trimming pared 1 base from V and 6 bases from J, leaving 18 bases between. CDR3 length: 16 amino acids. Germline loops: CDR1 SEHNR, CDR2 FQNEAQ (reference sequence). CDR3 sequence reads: CASSLVVQGRVAEAFF. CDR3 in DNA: TGTGCCAGCAGCTTAGTAGTACAGGGTAGGGTCGCTGAAGCTTTCTTT.

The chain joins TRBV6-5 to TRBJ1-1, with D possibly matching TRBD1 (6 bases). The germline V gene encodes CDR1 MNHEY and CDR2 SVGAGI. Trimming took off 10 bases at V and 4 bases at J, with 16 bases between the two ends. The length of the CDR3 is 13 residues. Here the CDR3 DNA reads TGTGCCACAGCACGGGGCAGGGGCACTGAAGCTTTCTTT. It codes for CATARGRGTEAFF.

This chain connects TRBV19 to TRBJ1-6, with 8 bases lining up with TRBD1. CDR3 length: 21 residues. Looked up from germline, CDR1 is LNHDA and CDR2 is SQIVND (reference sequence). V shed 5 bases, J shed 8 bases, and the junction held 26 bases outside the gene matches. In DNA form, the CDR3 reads TGTGCCAGTAGTCGGGGGTGGTCCGGGACAGGCCCATCTCGGGTTGATTCACCCCTCCACTTT. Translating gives CASSRGWSGTGPSRVDSPLHF.

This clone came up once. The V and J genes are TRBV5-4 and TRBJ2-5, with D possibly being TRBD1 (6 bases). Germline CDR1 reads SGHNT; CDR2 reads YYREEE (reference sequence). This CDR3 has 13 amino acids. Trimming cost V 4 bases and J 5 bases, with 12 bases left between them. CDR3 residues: CASSKQGKETQYF. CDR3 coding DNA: TGTGCCAGCAGCAAACAGGGCAAGGAGACCCAGTACTTC.

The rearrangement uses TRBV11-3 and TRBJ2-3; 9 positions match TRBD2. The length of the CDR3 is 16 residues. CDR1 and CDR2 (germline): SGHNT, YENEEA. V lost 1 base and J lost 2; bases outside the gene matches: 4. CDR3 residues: CASSLGLAGNTDTQYF. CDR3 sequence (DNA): TGTGCCAGCAGCTTAGGCCTAGCGGGGAACACAGATACGCAGTATTTT.

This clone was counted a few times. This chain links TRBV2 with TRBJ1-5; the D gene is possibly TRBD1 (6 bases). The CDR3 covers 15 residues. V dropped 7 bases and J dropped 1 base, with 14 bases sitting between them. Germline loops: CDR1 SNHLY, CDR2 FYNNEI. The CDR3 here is CASTRDIISNQPQHF. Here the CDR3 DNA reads TGTGCCAGCACCCGGGACATTATAAGCAATCAGCCCCAGCATTTT.

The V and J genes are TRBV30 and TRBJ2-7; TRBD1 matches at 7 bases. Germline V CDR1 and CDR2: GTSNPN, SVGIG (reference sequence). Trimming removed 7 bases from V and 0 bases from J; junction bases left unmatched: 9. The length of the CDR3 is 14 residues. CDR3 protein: CAFKQTGTSYEQYF. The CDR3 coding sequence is TGTGCCTTTAAGCAGACAGGGACCTCCTACGAGCAGTACTTC.

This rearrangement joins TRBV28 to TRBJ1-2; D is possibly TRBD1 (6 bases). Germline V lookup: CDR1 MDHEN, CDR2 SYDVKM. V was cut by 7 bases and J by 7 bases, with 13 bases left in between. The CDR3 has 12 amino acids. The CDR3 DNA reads TGTGCCAGCACCTCCCCACAGGGTGGCTACACCTTC. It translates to CASTSPQGGYTF.

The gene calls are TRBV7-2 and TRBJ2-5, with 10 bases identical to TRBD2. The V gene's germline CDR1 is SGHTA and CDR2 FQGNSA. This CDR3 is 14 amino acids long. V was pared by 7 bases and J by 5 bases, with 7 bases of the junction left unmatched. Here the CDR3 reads CASTLTSGDETQYF. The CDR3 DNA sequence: TGTGCCAGCACCCTTACTAGCGGGGACGAGACCCAGTACTTC.

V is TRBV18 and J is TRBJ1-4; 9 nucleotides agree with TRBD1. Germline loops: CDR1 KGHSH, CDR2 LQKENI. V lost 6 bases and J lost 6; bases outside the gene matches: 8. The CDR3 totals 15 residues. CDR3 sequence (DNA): TGTGCCAGCTCCAGAGCCCGGACAGGGGATGAAAAACTGTTTTTT. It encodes CASSRARTGDEKLFF.

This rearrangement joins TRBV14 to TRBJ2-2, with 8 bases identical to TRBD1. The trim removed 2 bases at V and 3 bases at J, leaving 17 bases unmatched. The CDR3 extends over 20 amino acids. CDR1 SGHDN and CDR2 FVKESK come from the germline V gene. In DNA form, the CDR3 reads TGTGCCAGCAGCCAAAAAGAACGAAGCGAGGACAGGGAGGACACCGGGGAGCTGTTTTTT. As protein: CASSQKERSEDREDTGELFF.

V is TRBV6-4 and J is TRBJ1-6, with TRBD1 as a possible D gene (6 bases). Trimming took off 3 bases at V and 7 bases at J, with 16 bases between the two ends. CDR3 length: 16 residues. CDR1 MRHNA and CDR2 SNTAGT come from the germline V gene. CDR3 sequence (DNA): TGTGCCAGCAGTGAGGGGAACAGGGCTGGGAATTCACCCCTCCACTTT. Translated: CASSEGNRAGNSPLHF.